This T cell receptor beta chain was documented in a study of identical twins. This CDR3 comprises 14 residues. Germline V gene lookup returns CDR1 SNHLY and CDR2 FYNNEI. V was shortened by 5 bases and J by 5 bases, with 12 bases between the two germline ends. Study outcomes and limitations: Out-of-frame beta sequences exhibited a weaker degree of excess twin sharing.

Turning to this clonotype: Antigen unknown.

A universal primer site was incorporated via template switching, and the cDNA contained unique molecular identifiers. TCRdb reprocessed the 5' RACE reads via MiXCR and lists one record per CDR3 protein. Here the sample spans about 700,000 distinct CDR3 sequences, roughly 8% being singletons. The same data also contributed to another study, on yellow fever vaccine responses in identical twins. That work contributes: Twins' vaccine T cell response reportedly seemed partly convergent, partly personalized.

This sequence originates from a woman in her late teens or twenties in good health. V gene TRBV2 combines with J gene TRBJ2-2; D is unclear. The sample comprised PBMCs. Here the CDR3 DNA reads TGTGCCAGCAGTCTATCGCAATGGACCGGGGAGCTGTTTTTT. Its protein product is CASSLSQWTGELFF.